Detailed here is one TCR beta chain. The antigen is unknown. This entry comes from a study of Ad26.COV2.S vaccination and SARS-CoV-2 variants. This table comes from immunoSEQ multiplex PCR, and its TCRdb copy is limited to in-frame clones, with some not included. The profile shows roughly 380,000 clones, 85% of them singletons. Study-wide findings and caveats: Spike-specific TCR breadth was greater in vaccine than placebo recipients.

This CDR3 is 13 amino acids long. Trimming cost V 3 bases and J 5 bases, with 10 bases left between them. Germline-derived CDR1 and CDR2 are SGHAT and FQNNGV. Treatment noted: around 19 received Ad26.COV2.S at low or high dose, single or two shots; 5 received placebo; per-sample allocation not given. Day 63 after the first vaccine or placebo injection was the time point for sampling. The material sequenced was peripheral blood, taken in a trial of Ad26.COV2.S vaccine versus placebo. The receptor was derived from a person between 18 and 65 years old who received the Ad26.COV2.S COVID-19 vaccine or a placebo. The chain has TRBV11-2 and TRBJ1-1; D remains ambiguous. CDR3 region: CASSLEYNTEAFF. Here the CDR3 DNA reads TGTGCCAGCAGCTTGGAGTACAATACTGAAGCTTTCTTT.